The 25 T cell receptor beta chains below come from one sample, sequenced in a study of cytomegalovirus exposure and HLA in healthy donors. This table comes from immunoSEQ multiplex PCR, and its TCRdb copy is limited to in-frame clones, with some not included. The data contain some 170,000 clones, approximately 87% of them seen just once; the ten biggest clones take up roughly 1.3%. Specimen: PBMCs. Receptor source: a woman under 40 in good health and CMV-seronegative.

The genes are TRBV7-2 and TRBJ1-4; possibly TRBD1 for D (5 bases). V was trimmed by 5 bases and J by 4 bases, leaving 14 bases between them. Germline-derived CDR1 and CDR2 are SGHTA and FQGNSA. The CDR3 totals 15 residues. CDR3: CASSPGFGYNEKLFF. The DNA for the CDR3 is TGTGCCAGCAGCCCAGGGTTTGGATATAATGAAAAACTGTTTTTT. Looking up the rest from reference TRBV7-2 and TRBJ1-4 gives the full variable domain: GAGVSQSPSNKVTEKGKDVELRCDPISGHTALYWYRQSLGQGLEFLIYFQGNSAPDKSGLPSDRFSAERTGGSVSTLTIQRTQQEDSAVYLCASSPGFGYNEKLFFGSGTQLSVL.

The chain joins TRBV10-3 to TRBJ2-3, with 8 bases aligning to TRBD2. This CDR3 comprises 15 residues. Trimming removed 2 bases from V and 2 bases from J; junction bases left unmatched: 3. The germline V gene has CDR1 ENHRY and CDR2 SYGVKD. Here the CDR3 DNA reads TGTGCCATCAGTGAGCCGGGGGGGCCCACAGATACGCAGTATTTT. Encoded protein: CAISEPGGPTDTQYF.

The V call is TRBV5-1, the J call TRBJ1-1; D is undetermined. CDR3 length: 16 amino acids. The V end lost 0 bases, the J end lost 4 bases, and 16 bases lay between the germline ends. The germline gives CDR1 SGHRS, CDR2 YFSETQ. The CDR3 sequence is CASSLDPAGVGTEAFF. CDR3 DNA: TGCGCCAGCAGCTTGGATCCCGCTGGAGTGGGCACTGAAGCTTTCTTT.

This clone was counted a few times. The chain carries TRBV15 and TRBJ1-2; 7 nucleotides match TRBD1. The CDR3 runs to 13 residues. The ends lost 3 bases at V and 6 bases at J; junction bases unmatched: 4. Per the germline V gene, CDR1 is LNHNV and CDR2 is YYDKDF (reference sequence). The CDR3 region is CATSRGQPDGYTF. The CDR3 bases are TGTGCCACCAGCAGGGGACAGCCGGATGGCTACACCTTC.

CDR3 region: CASSLYGTSYEQYF. The CDR3 bases are TGTGCCAGCAGCTTATACGGGACTAGTTACGAGCAGTACTTC. This sequence joins TRBV5-5 and TRBJ2-7; 8 bases are a match to TRBD2. The trim removed 2 bases at V and 4 bases at J, leaving 5 bases unmatched. This CDR3 region has 14 residues. Germline CDR1 SGHKS, CDR2 YYEKEE (reference sequence).

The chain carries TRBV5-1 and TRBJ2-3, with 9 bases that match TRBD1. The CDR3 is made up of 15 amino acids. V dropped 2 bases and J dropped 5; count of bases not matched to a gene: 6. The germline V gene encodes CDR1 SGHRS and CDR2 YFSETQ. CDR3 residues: CASSFTGGGGDTQYF. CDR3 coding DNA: TGCGCCAGCAGCTTTACAGGGGGCGGTGGAGATACGCAGTATTTT.

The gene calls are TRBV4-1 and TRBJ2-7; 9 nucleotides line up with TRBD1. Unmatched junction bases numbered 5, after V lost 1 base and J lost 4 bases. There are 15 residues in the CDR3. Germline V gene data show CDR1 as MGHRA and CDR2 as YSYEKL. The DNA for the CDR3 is TGCGCCAGCAGCCAAGGAGGGACAGGGATATACGAGCAGTACTTC. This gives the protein CASSQGGTGIYEQYF.

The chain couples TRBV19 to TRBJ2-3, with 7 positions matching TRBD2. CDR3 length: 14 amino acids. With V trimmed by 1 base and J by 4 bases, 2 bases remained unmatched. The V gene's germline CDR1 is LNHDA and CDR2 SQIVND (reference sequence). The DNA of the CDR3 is TGTGCCAGTAGTATAGGGGGAGGGGCAGATACGCAGTATTTT. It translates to CASSIGGGADTQYF.

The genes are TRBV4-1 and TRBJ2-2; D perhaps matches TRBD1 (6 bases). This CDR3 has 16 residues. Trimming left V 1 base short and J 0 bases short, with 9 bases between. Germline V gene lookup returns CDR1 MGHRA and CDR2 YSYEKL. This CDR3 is CASSQVQGSNTGELFF. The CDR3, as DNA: TGCGCCAGCAGCCAAGTCCAGGGGTCGAACACCGGGGAGCTGTTTTTT.

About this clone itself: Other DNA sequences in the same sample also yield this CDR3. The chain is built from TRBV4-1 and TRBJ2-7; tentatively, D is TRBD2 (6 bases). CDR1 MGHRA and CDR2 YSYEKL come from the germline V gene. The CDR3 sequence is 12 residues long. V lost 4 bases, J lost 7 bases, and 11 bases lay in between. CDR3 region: CASSPPGGEQYF. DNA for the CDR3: TGCGCCAGCAGCCCCCCCGGGGGTGAGCAGTACTTC.

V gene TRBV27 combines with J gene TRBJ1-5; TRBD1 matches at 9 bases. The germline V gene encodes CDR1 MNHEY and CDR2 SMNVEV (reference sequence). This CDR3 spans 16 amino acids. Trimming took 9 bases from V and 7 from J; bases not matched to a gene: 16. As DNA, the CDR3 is TGTGCCAGAAGTACCCGGGACAGGGTACGACGACAGCCCCAGCATTTT. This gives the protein CARSTRDRVRRQPQHF.

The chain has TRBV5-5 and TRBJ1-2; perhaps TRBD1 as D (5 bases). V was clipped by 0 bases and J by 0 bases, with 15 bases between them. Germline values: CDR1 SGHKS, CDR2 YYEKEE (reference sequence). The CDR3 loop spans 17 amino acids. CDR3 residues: CASSLAQGQGTNYGYTF. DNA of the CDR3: TGTGCCAGCAGCTTGGCTCAAGGGCAGGGTACTAACTATGGCTACACCTTC.

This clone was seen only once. In nucleotides, the CDR3 is TGTGCCAGCAGTCCCGACAACTCTGGGGCCAACGTCCTGACTTTC. This sequence encodes CASSPDNSGANVLTF. The J gene is TRBJ2-6, the V gene TRBV27; D gene unclear. The germline gives CDR1 MNHEY, CDR2 SMNVEV (reference sequence). The CDR3 extends over 15 amino acids. The V end lost 5 bases, the J end lost 0 bases, and 8 bases lay between the germline ends.

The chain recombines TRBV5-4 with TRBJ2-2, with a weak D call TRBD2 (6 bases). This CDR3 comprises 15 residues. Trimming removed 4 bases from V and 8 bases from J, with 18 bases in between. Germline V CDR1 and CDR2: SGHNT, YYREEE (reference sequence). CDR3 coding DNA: TGTGCCAGCAGCCCCGGGACTCCTGGTGTTGGGGAGCTGTTTTTT. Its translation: CASSPGTPGVGELFF.

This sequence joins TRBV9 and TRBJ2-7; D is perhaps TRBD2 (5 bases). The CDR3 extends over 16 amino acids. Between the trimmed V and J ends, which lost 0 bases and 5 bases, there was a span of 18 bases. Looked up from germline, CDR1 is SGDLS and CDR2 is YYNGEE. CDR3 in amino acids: CASSVDEGLTTDEQYF. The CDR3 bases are TGTGCCAGCAGCGTAGACGAGGGTTTAACAACGGACGAGCAGTACTTC.

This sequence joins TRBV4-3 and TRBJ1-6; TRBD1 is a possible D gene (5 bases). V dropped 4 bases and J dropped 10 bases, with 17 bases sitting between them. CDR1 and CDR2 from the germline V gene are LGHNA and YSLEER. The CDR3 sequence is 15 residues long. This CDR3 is CASSPAGSGHSPLHF. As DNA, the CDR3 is TGCGCCAGCAGCCCAGCAGGGTCGGGTCACTCACCCCTCCACTTT.

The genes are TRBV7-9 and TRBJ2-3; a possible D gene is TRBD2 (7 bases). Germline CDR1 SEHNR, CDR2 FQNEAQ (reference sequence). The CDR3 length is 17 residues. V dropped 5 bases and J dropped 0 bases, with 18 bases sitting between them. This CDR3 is CASSVGSGGPSTDTQYF. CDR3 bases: TGTGCCAGCAGCGTCGGTTCCGGGGGGCCGAGCACAGATACGCAGTATTTT.

In nucleotides, the CDR3 is TGTGCCAGCAGCTTAACGGTTTCCAACGAGCAGTACTTC. Its protein is CASSLTVSNEQYF. The chain uses TRBV13 and TRBJ2-7; D remains unclear. CDR3 size: 13 residues. Germline CDR1 reads PRHDT; CDR2 reads FYEKMQ (reference sequence). Trimming pared 2 bases from V and 5 bases from J, leaving 10 bases between.

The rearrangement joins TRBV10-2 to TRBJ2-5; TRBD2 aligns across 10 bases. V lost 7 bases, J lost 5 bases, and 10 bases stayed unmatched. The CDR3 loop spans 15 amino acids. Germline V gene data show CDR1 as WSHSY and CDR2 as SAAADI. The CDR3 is CASTKLAGDEETQYF. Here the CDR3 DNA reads TGCGCCAGCACCAAGCTAGCGGGGGACGAGGAGACCCAGTACTTC.

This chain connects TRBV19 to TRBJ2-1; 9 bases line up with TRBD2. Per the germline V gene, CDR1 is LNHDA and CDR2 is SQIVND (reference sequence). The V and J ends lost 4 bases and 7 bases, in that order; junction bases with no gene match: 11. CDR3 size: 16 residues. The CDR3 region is CASSNPSAGGQNEQFF. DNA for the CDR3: TGTGCCAGTAGTAATCCGTCAGCGGGGGGTCAAAATGAGCAGTTCTTC. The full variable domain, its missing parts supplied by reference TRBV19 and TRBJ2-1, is DGGITQSPKYLFRKEGQNVTLSCEQNLNHDAMYWYRQDPGQGLRLIYYSQIVNDFQKGDIAEGYSVSREKKESFPLTVTSAQKNPTAFYLCASSNPSAGGQNEQFFGPGTRLTVL.

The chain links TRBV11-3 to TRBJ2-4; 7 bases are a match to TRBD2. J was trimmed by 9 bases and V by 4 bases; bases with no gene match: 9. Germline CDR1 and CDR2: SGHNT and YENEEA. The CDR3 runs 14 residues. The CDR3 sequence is CASSWSGAGGIQYF. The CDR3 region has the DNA TGTGCCAGCAGCTGGAGCGGGGCGGGTGGCATTCAGTACTTC.

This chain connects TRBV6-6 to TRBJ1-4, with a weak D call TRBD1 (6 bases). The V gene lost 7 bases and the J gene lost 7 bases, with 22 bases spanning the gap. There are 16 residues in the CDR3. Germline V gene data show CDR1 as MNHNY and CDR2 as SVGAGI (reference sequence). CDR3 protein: CASTTSVSGGGEKLFF. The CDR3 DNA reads TGTGCCAGCACCACCTCAGTGTCGGGGGGCGGTGAAAAACTGTTTTTT.

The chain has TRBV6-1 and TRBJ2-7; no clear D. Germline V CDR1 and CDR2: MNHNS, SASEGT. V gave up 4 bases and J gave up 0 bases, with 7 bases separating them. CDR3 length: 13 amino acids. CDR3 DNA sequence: TGTGCCAGCAGTGCCTACAGCTCCTACGAGCAGTACTTC. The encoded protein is CASSAYSSYEQYF.

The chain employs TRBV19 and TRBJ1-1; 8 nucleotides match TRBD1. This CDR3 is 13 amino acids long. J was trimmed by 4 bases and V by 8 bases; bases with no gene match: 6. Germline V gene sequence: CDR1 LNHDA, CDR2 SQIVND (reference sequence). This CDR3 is CASGQGGGTEAFF. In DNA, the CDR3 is TGTGCCAGTGGACAGGGTGGGGGCACTGAAGCTTTCTTT.

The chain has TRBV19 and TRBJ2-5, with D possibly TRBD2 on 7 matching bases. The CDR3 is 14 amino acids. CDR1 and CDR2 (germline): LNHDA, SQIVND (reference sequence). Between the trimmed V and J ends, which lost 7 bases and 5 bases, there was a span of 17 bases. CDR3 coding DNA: TGTGCCAGTACTACTGCGGGGGCGCGGGAGACCCAGTACTTC. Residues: CASTTAGARETQYF.